These 14 T cell receptor beta chains were sequenced from one sample in a study of T cells in localized non-small cell lung cancer. Method: immunoSEQ multiplex PCR; TCRdb's copy keeps in-frame clones and lacks some. The sample includes approximately 1,900 clones, under 25% seen only once; the top ten take 15% to 20%. Sequences were derived from lung tumor tissue, sampled before any cancer treatment. The receptors derive from a male donor at least 60 years old with stage II lung adenocarcinoma.

The chain carries TRBV6-8 and TRBJ2-6; TRBD2 aligns across 7 bases. Germline V CDR1 and CDR2: MNHGY, SAAAGT. CDR3 length: 19 amino acids. V gave up 0 bases and J gave up 0 bases; unmatched junction bases: 8. This CDR3 is CASSYSSSGALSGANVLTF. The CDR3 coding sequence is TGTGCCAGCAGTTACTCATCCAGCGGGGCCCTCTCTGGGGCCAACGTCCTGACTTTC.

CDR3 bases: TGTGCCAGCTCACCCTTAGCGGGAGTGGCAGATACGCAGTATTTT. Residues: CASSPLAGVADTQYF. The chain employs TRBV18 and TRBJ2-3; 9 nucleotides line up with TRBD2. Trimming took 3 bases from V and 4 from J; bases not matched to a gene: 5. The CDR3 contains 15 residues. Per the germline V gene, CDR1 is KGHSH and CDR2 is LQKENI.

The V gene is TRBV19, the J gene TRBJ2-2; D possibly uses TRBD1 or TRBD2 (5 bases each). Germline lookup yields CDR1 LNHDA and CDR2 SQIVND (reference sequence). Trimming took off 4 bases at V and 1 base at J, with 7 bases between the two ends. The CDR3 sequence is 14 residues long. Here the CDR3 reads CASSRDGNTGELFF. The CDR3 nucleotides are TGTGCCAGTAGTAGGGACGGGAACACCGGGGAGCTGTTTTTT.

This chain joins TRBV29-1 and TRBJ2-1; TRBD2 matches at 10 bases. Germline V CDR1 and CDR2: SQVTM, ANQGSEA. The CDR3 is made up of 14 amino acids. Germline trimming cut 5 bases from V and 10 bases from J; bases unmatched to any gene: 11. CDR3 protein: CSVSWLAGEGEQFF. DNA of the CDR3: TGCAGCGTTTCTTGGCTAGCGGGAGAAGGGGAGCAGTTCTTC.

The rearrangement joins TRBV30 to TRBJ1-1; 8 nucleotides line up with TRBD1. The junction had 14 bases not matched to a gene; V was cut back by 1 base and J by 4 bases. CDR1 and CDR2 from the germline V gene are GTSNPN and SVGIG (reference sequence). The length of the CDR3 is 17 residues. The CDR3 bases are TGTGCCTGGAGTGGAAAAGACAGGGGATCATGGGGCACTGAAGCTTTCTTT. The encoded protein is CAWSGKDRGSWGTEAFF.

This clone was counted between two and nine times. This chain connects TRBV19 to TRBJ2-2; D is undetermined. This CDR3 is built from 13 residues. Deletions cut 5 bases from V and 0 bases from J, with 4 bases between. Germline loops: CDR1 LNHDA, CDR2 SQIVND (reference sequence). CDR3 in DNA: TGTGCCAGTAGTGATCCGAACACCGGGGAGCTGTTTTTT. Its translation: CASSDPNTGELFF.

The chain has TRBV11-3 and TRBJ1-1, with a possible D match to TRBD1 (5 bases). V was pared by 5 bases and J by 4 bases, with 14 bases between. The CDR3 is 14 amino acids. Per germline, CDR1 SGHNT and CDR2 YENEEA. The CDR3 here is CASSGQRGRTEAFF. CDR3 in DNA: TGTGCCAGCAGCGGCCAGAGGGGCCGCACTGAAGCTTTCTTT.

This chain joins TRBV19 and TRBJ2-2; 9 bases agree with TRBD1. The CDR3 runs to 15 residues. CDR1 is LNHDA, CDR2 SQIVND, per germline (reference sequence). The V gene end was trimmed by 10 bases and the J gene end by 5 bases; junction bases not matched to a gene: 11. The CDR3 region is CATRRQGEETGELFF. CDR3 nucleotide sequence: TGTGCCACCAGGCGACAGGGGGAGGAAACCGGGGAGCTGTTTTTT.

The sample holds a few counts of this clone. The J gene is TRBJ1-3, the V gene TRBV18, with no clear D. This CDR3 spans 15 amino acids. The V gene's germline CDR1 is KGHSH and CDR2 LQKENI. V was cut by 2 bases and J by 3 bases, with 11 bases left in between. CDR3 nucleotide sequence: TGTGCCAGCTCACCAGTCTCGGAATATGGAAACACCATATATTTT. It yields the protein CASSPVSEYGNTIYF.

The gene calls are TRBV18 and TRBJ2-3; 11 positions match TRBD1. Per germline, CDR1 KGHSH and CDR2 LQKENI. V dropped 4 bases and J dropped 0; count of bases not matched to a gene: 3. The CDR3 totals 16 residues. The CDR3 region is CASSLGTGGSTDTQYF. DNA of the CDR3: TGTGCCAGCTCACTCGGGACAGGGGGGAGCACAGATACGCAGTATTTT.

The chain recombines TRBV9 with TRBJ2-7; the D is unclear. Trimming cost V 4 bases and J 6 bases, with 11 bases left between them. The CDR3 covers 12 residues. Germline V gives CDR1 SGDLS, CDR2 YYNGEE. In DNA form, the CDR3 reads TGTGCCAGCAGCTGGGTGCCTAGCGAGCAGTACTTC. Its translation is CASSWVPSEQYF.

This clone was seen a handful of times. The V call is TRBV4-1, the J call TRBJ2-1; D is perhaps TRBD2 (6 bases). Looked up from germline, CDR1 is MGHRA and CDR2 is YSYEKL. CDR3 length: 14 amino acids. Trimming took 4 bases from V and 8 from J, leaving 15 bases between them. The CDR3 protein is CASSPGRGLDEQFF. The CDR3 DNA follows: TGCGCCAGCAGCCCGGGGCGGGGTTTGGATGAGCAGTTCTTC.

The genes are TRBV6-8 and TRBJ1-1; 10 bases are shared with TRBD1. Trimming cost V 6 bases and J 3 bases; bases outside gene matches: 4. The V gene's germline CDR1 is MNHGY and CDR2 SAAAGT. There are 14 residues in the CDR3. This CDR3 is CASSRGTGDTEAFF. DNA of the CDR3: TGTGCCAGCAGCCGTGGGACAGGGGACACTGAAGCTTTCTTT.

The sample holds a few counts of this clone. The chain combines TRBV29-1 with TRBJ1-2; 8 nucleotides line up with TRBD1. CDR1 and CDR2 (germline): SQVTM, ANQGSEA. Germline trimming cut 4 bases from V and 7 bases from J; bases unmatched to any gene: 11. There are 14 residues in the CDR3. In DNA, the CDR3 is TGCAGCGTTGCGCAACAGGGGGAGACTGGTGGCTACACCTTC. Protein sequence: CSVAQQGETGGYTF.